This T cell receptor (beta chain) was obtained from a study of T cell responses to AZD1222 COVID-19 vaccine. Study background: Recipients boosted at about 4 weeks or about 12 weeks are pooled.

The method was immunoSEQ multiplex PCR; TCRdb's version includes in-frame clones alone and lacks a portion of them. The table has tens of thousands of clones, just over 90% seen once. Study-level results: Vaccine-related CD4 TCRs covered spike, predominating at 160-218 and 743-854. Donors in the cohort were predominantly white British and more often female, and clonal diversity was possibly underestimated.

The CDR3 covers 15 residues. V was clipped by 1 base and J by 7 bases, with 16 bases between them. CDR1 and CDR2 from the germline V gene are SGHTA and FQGNSA. Comments on this clone: Its antigen remains unknown.

The chain combines TRBV7-2 with TRBJ1-2, with D tentatively TRBD1 (6 bases). Sequenced here: peripheral blood, sampled on day 0 of AZD1222 vaccination. This TCR came from an adult in good health. CDR3 DNA sequence: TGTGCCAGCAGCTTAGGTGACAGGTTGGGCTCTGGCTACACCTTC. Translated, it gives CASSLGDRLGSGYTF.